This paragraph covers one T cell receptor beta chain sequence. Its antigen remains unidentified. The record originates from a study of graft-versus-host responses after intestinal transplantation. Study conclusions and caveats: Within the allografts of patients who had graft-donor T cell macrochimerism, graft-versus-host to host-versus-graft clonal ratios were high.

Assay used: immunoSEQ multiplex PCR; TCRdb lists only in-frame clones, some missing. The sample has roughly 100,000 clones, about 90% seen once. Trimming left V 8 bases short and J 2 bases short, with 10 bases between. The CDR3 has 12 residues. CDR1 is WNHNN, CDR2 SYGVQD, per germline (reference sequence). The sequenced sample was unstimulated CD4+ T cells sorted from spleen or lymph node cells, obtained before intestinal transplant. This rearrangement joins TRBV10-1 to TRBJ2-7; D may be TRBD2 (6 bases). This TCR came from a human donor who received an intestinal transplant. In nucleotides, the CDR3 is TGCGCCAGCGGGGACTCAACCTACGAGCAGTACTTC. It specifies CASGDSTYEQYF.